These T cell receptor beta chains were read from a single sample in a study of T-cell memory formation after mild COVID-19. Using its own MiXCR run on the 5' RACE reads, TCRdb lists one record per CDR3 protein. The repertoire has about 560,000 distinct CDR3 sequences, 17% of them found once; the top ten carry about 8.1%. Sequenced: PBMCs or a T cell subset sorted from them (not recorded which). These receptors were taken from an adult woman who had mild COVID-19 (a few samples of this study predate the infection). Cell type and time point are not known. Each CDR3 is given without its conserved first and last residue.

j_call v_call cdr3_aa
TRBJ1-1 TRBV12-3/TRBV12-4 ASSFRGLDTEAF
TRBJ1-1 TRBV7-6 ASSSLSGGEGAF
TRBJ1-5 TRBV18 ASSPTPYSNQPQH
TRBJ1-3 TRBV9 ASSLRGQHSGNTIY
TRBJ2-1 TRBV7-3 ASSLRSLAGAGYNEQF
TRBJ2-3 TRBV4-3 ASSQEGRRRGTDTQY
TRBJ1-3 TRBV5-5 ASSYGDRHSGNTIY
TRBJ1-2 TRBV6-1 ASRSGGGYT
TRBJ1-1 TRBV2 ASTVDRGFDGTEAF
TRBJ1-2 TRBV6-1 ATLAGGLYGYT
TRBJ2-1 TRBV11-1 ASSLPSGGSNEQF
TRBJ2-5 TRBV30 AWSPGTETQY
TRBJ2-3 TRBV20-1 SATFPLAGVLTDTQY
TRBJ2-5 TRBV12-3/TRBV12-4 ASSLGGVETQY
TRBJ1-4 TRBV20-1 SARVTGQKLF
TRBJ1-1 TRBV7-3 ASRRTGRDTEAF
TRBJ1-2 TRBV6-1 ASSEDPREGDYT
TRBJ2-3 TRBV12-3/TRBV12-4 ASIKAGTTSTDTQY
TRBJ2-7 TRBV30 ALAGGVTYEQY
TRBJ2-3 TRBV5-5 ASRLTLGPTADTQY
TRBJ2-1 TRBV6-2/TRBV6-3 ASSYMRDSSYNEQF
TRBJ2-5 TRBV12-3/TRBV12-4 ASSLIGHMGETQY
TRBJ2-1 TRBV5-4 ASSQLKGSYNEQF
TRBJ2-7 TRBV27 ASSSRDIAYEQY
TRBJ2-2 TRBV20-1 SARANIEFQRNTGELF
TRBJ1-2 TRBV10-3 ATGQGQNYGYT
TRBJ2-3 TRBV5-1 ASSLVSGPSTDTQY
TRBJ2-7 TRBV20-1 SARGAVGLSYEQY
TRBJ2-3 TRBV18 ASSPTTSSTDTQY
TRBJ2-7 TRBV3-1 ASSQAGQPTY
TRBJ2-3 TRBV7-9 ASSPRGNTQY
TRBJ2-7 TRBV7-9 ASSSPTGVSYEQY
TRBJ2-3 TRBV7-8 ASSFVAGVEDTQY
TRBJ1-5 TRBV5-1 ASSLTGALNQPQH
TRBJ2-7 TRBV20-1 SARAGGTYEQY
TRBJ2-5 TRBV10-3 AISEGPGETQY
TRBJ1-2 TRBV20-1 SADRGFGLL
TRBJ2-1 TRBV24-1 ATAKLAGRGPNEQF
TRBJ2-7 TRBV24-1 ATSDVTSGAIYEQY
TRBJ1-3 TRBV5-1 ASSLNSGQSGNTIY
TRBJ1-5 TRBV12-5 ASGLVGFNQPQH
TRBJ2-7 TRBV6-5 ASSYWSGSGIYEQY
TRBJ1-4 TRBV6-6 ATSDGRGREKLF
TRBJ2-7 TRBV5-1 ASSLAGESYEQY
TRBJ1-1 TRBV7-8 ASRDNLVMNTEAF
TRBJ2-1 TRBV20-1 SASLPAGGPEQF
TRBJ2-1 TRBV7-9 ASGVWDEQF
TRBJ2-1 TRBV15 ATSSRQGAYEQF
TRBJ1-4 TRBV5-1 ASSFNRGGEKLF
TRBJ1-1 TRBV12-3/TRBV12-4 ASIVSLNTEAF
TRBJ2-2 TRBV5-1 ASRDRSNTGELF
TRBJ2-2 TRBV5-1 ASSSGQRNTGELF
TRBJ2-7 TRBV10-2 AIGYEQY
TRBJ2-5 TRBV5-1 ASSFNTRVPQETQY